Described below is a single T cell receptor (beta chain) sequence and its context. The data stem from a study of blood T cells in healthy people across ages. A second PCR, run for roughly 6 to 11 cycles, used a sample-barcoded 5' primer plus a J-beta primer mix. The template-switch adaptor was a 5' adaptor with 12 random nucleotides. It tagged each cDNA molecule. TCRdb redid the calling of the 5' RACE reads with MiXCR, one entry per CDR3 protein. The repertoire includes 250,000 to 300,000 distinct CDR3 sequences, 25% to 30% of them detected once, and 25% to 30% sits in the top ten. This clonotype originated in a woman in her seventies in good health. Input material: blood.

CDR3 in amino acids: CSAWTSGGETQYF. CDR3 DNA sequence: TGCAGTGCTTGGACTAGCGGGGGGGAGACCCAGTACTTC. The J gene is TRBJ2-5, the V gene TRBV20-1; TRBD2 matches at 14 bases. Germline CDR1 and CDR2: DFQATT and SNEGSKA (reference sequence). The CDR3 runs 13 residues. Trimming took 5 bases from V and 5 from J; bases not matched to a gene: 1.